The sequence of this TCR beta chain was determined in a study of OX40 agonist ivuxolimab in advanced cancers. Study information: Administration of intravenous ivuxolimab to patients occurred every 2 weeks at 0.01 to 10 mg/kg. The group had a mean age of 60 years, ranged from 23 to 79, and was 80% to 85% male.

The protocol was immunoSEQ multiplex PCR, while the TCRdb copy is restricted to in-frame clones and leaves out a portion. The repertoire holds approximately 70,000 clones, with approximately 88% as singletons. Blood sampling took place at baseline, cycle 4 day 1, and cycle 7 day 1. Trimming at V came to 2 bases and at J to 9 bases, leaving 1 base not matched to a gene. Per germline, CDR1 SQVTM and CDR2 ANQGSEA. The CDR3 is 11 residues long. The sequencing here drew on CD4+ or CD8+ T cells sorted from blood, taken in a trial of the OX40 agonist ivuxolimab. This clonotype was obtained from an adult with an advanced solid tumor such as melanoma, head and neck, liver or kidney cancer. The J gene is TRBJ2-1, the V gene TRBV29-1; the match to TRBD2 covers 7 bases. CDR3 residues: CSVELAVEQFF. The CDR3 bases are TGCAGCGTTGAACTAGCGGTTGAGCAGTTCTTC.